The entry below describes one T cell receptor beta chain. This entry comes from a study of somatic mutations in cytotoxic T cells in rheumatoid arthritis. CDR1 is LNHDA and CDR2 is SQIVND in the germline V gene (reference sequence). Trimming took off 9 bases at V and 4 bases at J, with 12 bases between the two ends. CDR3 length: 12 amino acids. The assay was immunoSEQ multiplex PCR, and TCRdb's table has in-frame clones only and misses some. In the table there are some 21,000 clones, 70% to 90% of which are singletons. V is TRBV19 and J is TRBJ1-2, with a possible D match to TRBD1 (5 bases). Source material: CD8+ T cells sorted from blood. The receptor comes from an adult with rheumatoid arthritis. The CDR3, as DNA: TGTGCCAGCAAAGGGGCGCTCTATGGCTACACCTTC. Protein: CASKGALYGYTF.